These 5 T cell receptor beta chains were all obtained from the same sample, sequenced in a study of T cell responses to AZD1222 COVID-19 vaccine. Libraries were prepared by immunoSEQ multiplex PCR; TCRdb keeps only in-frame clonotypes and omits some of them. Seen here are 140,000 to 150,000 clones, more than 85% observed once, and the top ten hold more than 10%. The sample was peripheral blood, taken after recovery from COVID-19. These receptor sequences come from an adult who had recovered from COVID-19.

The chain carries TRBV7-8 and TRBJ2-7; 8 nucleotides match TRBD2. V gave up 5 bases and J gave up 1 base; unmatched junction bases: 4. This CDR3 has 14 residues. Germline CDR1 SGHVS, CDR2 FQNEAQ. Here the CDR3 reads CASSLSGKSYEQYF. The CDR3 DNA reads as TGTGCCAGCAGCCTTAGCGGGAAGTCCTACGAGCAGTACTTC.

This chain joins TRBV13 and TRBJ1-2; D remains unclear. CDR1 is PRHDT and CDR2 is FYEKMQ in the germline V gene (reference sequence). The CDR3 sequence is 15 residues long. Trimming removed 5 bases at V and 5 bases at J, with 18 bases between. CDR3 sequence: CASSAAESSVYGYTF. For the CDR3, the DNA is TGTGCCAGCAGCGCCGCGGAGTCTTCGGTGTATGGCTACACCTTC.

The chain is built from TRBV27 and TRBJ2-7; the match to TRBD2 covers 9 bases. The germline gives CDR1 MNHEY, CDR2 SMNVEV (reference sequence). Unmatched junction bases numbered 3, after V lost 0 bases and J lost 3 bases. This CDR3 contains 15 residues. CDR3 coding DNA: TGTGCCAGCAGTTTATCGCGGGGGGGCGGCTACGAGCAGTACTTC. The encoded protein is CASSLSRGGGYEQYF.

In regard to this clone: One end of the junction is discordant with germline, which a read error may explain. The chain recombines TRBV2 with TRBJ2-7, with 7 bases matching TRBD2. The germline gives CDR1 SNHLY, CDR2 FYNNEI. The CDR3 runs 14 residues. The CDR3 here is CASSEDFRGGRYHF. CDR3 in DNA: TGTGCCAGCAGTGAAGATTTTCGGGGCGGGAGATATCACTTC.

This clone was seen once. V and J are TRBV29-1 and TRBJ2-1; TRBD2 matches at 7 bases. V lost 2 bases, J lost 16 bases, and 5 bases stayed unmatched. Germline lookup yields CDR1 SQVTM and CDR2 ANQGSEA. The CDR3 covers 10 residues. This CDR3 reads CSVEQGGVFF. CDR3 nucleotide sequence: TGCAGCGTTGAACAGGGAGGGGTTTTCTTC.